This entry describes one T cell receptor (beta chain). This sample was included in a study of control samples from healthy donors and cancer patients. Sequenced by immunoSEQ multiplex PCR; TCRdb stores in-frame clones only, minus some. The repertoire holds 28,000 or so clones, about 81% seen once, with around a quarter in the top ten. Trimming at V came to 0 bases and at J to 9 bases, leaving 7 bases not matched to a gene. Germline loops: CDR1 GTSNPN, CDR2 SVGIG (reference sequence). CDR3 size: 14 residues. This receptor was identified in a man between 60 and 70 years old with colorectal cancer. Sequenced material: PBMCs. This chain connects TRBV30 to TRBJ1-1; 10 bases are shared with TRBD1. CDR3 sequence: CAWSVGDRGGKAFF. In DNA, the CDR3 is TGTGCCTGGAGTGTCGGGGACAGGGGAGGAAAAGCTTTCTTT.